Included here is one TCR beta chain sequence, with context. Its target is unknown. The protocol was immunoSEQ multiplex PCR, while the TCRdb copy is restricted to in-frame clones and leaves out a portion. This table holds some 800,000 clones, about 92% found once. This sample is part of a study of shared clonotypes between healthy human individuals. The overall study: For every donor, three CD4 naive, three CD4 memory, two CD8 naive and one CD8 memory plates were used. Study conclusions and caveats: Among a few donors, roughly 5% of naive CD4 clonotypes were found in common.

Naive CD8 cells comprised CD45RO-negative, CCR7-positively selected cells, excluding terminally differentiated effector memory CD45RA+ cells. The CDR3 spans 15 residues. Germline V gives CDR1 SGHVS, CDR2 FQNEAQ. V shed 5 bases and J shed 2 bases, with 12 bases lying between them. Input material: naive CD8+ T cells sorted from blood. This TCR was sampled from a man between 25 and 39 years old in good health. V is TRBV7-8 and J is TRBJ2-2; possibly TRBD1 for D (6 bases). The CDR3 DNA sequence: TGTGCCAGCAGCGACGGGACATATAACACCGGGGAGCTGTTTTTT. Amino acids: CASSDGTYNTGELFF.